This TCR beta chain was captured in a study of blood T cell repertoires in COVID-19. The wider study: The origin of the acute and convalescent COVID-19 samples was the United States, Italy and Spain. T cells, B-cell-depleted T cells, or PBMCs supplied cDNA or gDNA.

Original data processing: Quantification of nucleated cells was approximated via reference gene primer amplification. TCRdb's copy holds only in-frame clones and misses some; the assay was immunoSEQ multiplex PCR. Clone size and the V and J calls come from that table; the DNA yielded D and trimming. The sample has a few hundred thousand clones, 86% seen once. Germline values: CDR1 MNHEY, CDR2 SMNVEV (reference sequence). The CDR3 has 14 residues. The V and J ends lost 5 bases and 6 bases, in that order; junction bases with no gene match: 7. The receptor was derived from a young man with active or convalescent COVID-19. The rearrangement uses TRBV27 and TRBJ1-5; TRBD1 matches 7 bases. Sequencing input: peripheral blood. The CDR3 reads CASSLATGVQPQHF. The CDR3 bases are TGTGCCAGCAGTCTAGCCACAGGGGTTCAGCCCCAGCATTTT.